The clone carrying this T cell receptor (beta chain) was counted ten times or more. This record comes from a study of regulatory T cells in long-lasting Graves disease. Time point given: newly diagnosed GD, antithyroid drugs for less than 3 months. Extracted PBMC RNA gave rise to the TCR library. Patients with Graves' disease were diagnosed by American Thyroid Association guidelines. Looked up from germline, CDR1 is ENHRY and CDR2 is SYGVKD. The CDR3 length is 15 residues. With 2 bases clipped from V and 5 bases from J, the junction kept 6 bases outside the gene matches. CDR3-region Arm-PCR and iRepertoire HTBI primers produced the TCR beta libraries. TCRdb analysed the multiplex PCR reads with MiXCR anew, one entry per CDR3 protein. The sample has approximately 490,000 distinct CDR3 sequences, around 15% seen once. The same data also contributed to another study, on T cells in Graves' hyperthyroidism and ophthalmopathy. According to that study: Aged 18 to 65, the patients had hyperthyroidism that was newly diagnosed and had lasted under 2 months.

The chain carries TRBV10-3 and TRBJ2-5, with TRBD2 matching 9 bases. This sequence originates from a man aged 40-49 years with Graves disease. The sample consisted of peripheral blood mononuclear cells (PBMCs), taken at new diagnosis, from a patient treated with antithyroid drugs. The CDR3 DNA reads as TGTGCCATCAGTGAGCGAGCGGGAGGACGGGAGACCCAGTACTTC. Translation gives CAISERAGGRETQYF.